The text below deals with one T cell receptor beta chain. Its matching antigen is unknown. One entry per CDR3 protein, called by TCRdb with MiXCR from the 5' RACE reads. In the table there are about 430,000 distinct CDR3 sequences, more than 15% of which are singletons. The data originate from a study of T-cell memory formation after mild COVID-19. Overall study findings and caveats: Second-wave clones that peaked on day 37 lacked confirmed SARS-CoV-2 specificity. Within pre-infection memory, some responding clones were found, suggesting cross-reactive memory joined.

The receptor comes from a man aged 18 to 30 who had mild COVID-19 (a few samples of this study predate the infection). Cell type and time point are not known. Sequenced sample: PBMCs or a T cell subset sorted from them (not recorded which).

CDR3 sequence (DNA): TGCAGTGCTAGTCCAGGCGCTAGCAATCAGCCCCAGCATTTT. Its translation is CSASPGASNQPQHF. The V gene is TRBV20-1, the J gene TRBJ1-5; D unclear. V lost 3 bases, J lost 0 bases, and 9 bases lay in between. Germline V lookup: CDR1 DFQATT, CDR2 SNEGSKA (reference sequence). This CDR3 is 14 amino acids long.